The next 20 T cell receptor beta chains were all read from a single sample in a study of breast tumors, draining lymph nodes, adjacent tissues. TCRdb itself ran the multiplex PCR reads through MiXCR, one entry per CDR3 protein. The table has tens of thousands of distinct CDR3 sequences, more than 20% seen once. Sequencing was carried out using breast tumor tissue. Every receptor here comes from a female donor with breast cancer. Some clones in this sample may be carry-over from other donors' samples.

The V and J genes are TRBV5-7 and TRBJ1-6; a weak D match, TRBD1 (5 bases). TRBV5-7 is placed among ORFs of uncertain function. The CDR3 loop spans 19 amino acids. V was cut by 0 bases and J by 0 bases, with 16 bases left in between. CDR3 loop: CASSLGGGFQSSYNSPLHF. The CDR3 bases are TGTGCCAGCAGCTTGGGGGGGGGATTCCAGAGCTCCTATAATTCACCCCTCCACTTT.

This clonotype was detected ten times or more. The rearrangement uses TRBV30 and TRBJ1-6; tentatively, D is TRBD1 (6 bases). This CDR3 is built from 13 residues. The germline V and J ends were trimmed by 4 bases and 5 bases, with 9 bases remaining between them. Germline V CDR1 and CDR2: GTSNPN, SVGIG (reference sequence). CDR3 nucleotide sequence: TGTGCCTGGACCGGACAGAATAATTCACCCCTCCACTTT. This gives the protein CAWTGQNNSPLHF.

This clonotype was observed a few times. CDR3 sequence (DNA): TGTGCCAGCAGCTCGACAGGGGGCGGCCCGAATTCACCCCTCCACTTT. Residues: CASSSTGGGPNSPLHF. The chain combines TRBV28 with TRBJ1-6, with 10 bases matching TRBD1. CDR3 length: 16 amino acids. The J segment lost 7 bases and the V segment lost 6 bases, leaving 9 bases of the junction unmatched. The germline gives CDR1 MDHEN, CDR2 SYDVKM.

For this clonotype: The junction does not match germline at one end; this may be a read error. The chain combines TRBV7-7 with TRBJ2-5, with 7 nucleotides matching TRBD2. From germline, CDR1 is SSHAT and CDR2 FNYEAQ (reference sequence). The CDR3 is 15 amino acids. Here the CDR3 reads CASSLLGAGVETPYF. The CDR3 nucleotides read TGTGCTAGCAGCTTACTAGGGGCGGGAGTGGAGACCCCGTACTTC.

This clonotype was detected many times. This chain links TRBV4-2 with TRBJ1-6, with 7 bases that match TRBD1. Looked up from germline, CDR1 is LGHNA and CDR2 is YNFKEQ. The CDR3 runs to 16 residues. J was trimmed by 8 bases and V by 1 base; bases with no gene match: 8. The CDR3 DNA sequence: TGTGCCAGCAGCCAAGCGCCATCAGGGGGGGATTCACCCCTCCACTTT. It is translated as CASSQAPSGGDSPLHF.

This clonotype was counted many times. This chain joins TRBV20-1 and TRBJ2-5; TRBD2 aligns across 7 bases. The CDR3 is 13 amino acids. With V trimmed by 6 bases and J by 5 bases, 9 bases remained unmatched. Germline V gene data show CDR1 as DFQATT and CDR2 as SNEGSKA (reference sequence). The chain's CDR3 is CSAPQSGKETQYF. DNA for the CDR3: TGCAGTGCCCCCCAAAGCGGGAAGGAGACCCAGTACTTC.

This clonotype was detected many times. The rearrangement links TRBV11-2 to TRBJ2-5; D gene ambiguous. Trimming removed 3 bases at V and 0 bases at J, with 11 bases between. Germline V CDR1 and CDR2: SGHAT, FQNNGV. CDR3 length: 15 amino acids. This CDR3 is CASSFSSGYQETQYF. The CDR3 region has the DNA TGTGCCAGCAGCTTTAGCTCGGGTTACCAAGAGACCCAGTACTTC.

This clonotype appeared many times. The V call is TRBV2, the J call TRBJ1-5; D gene uncertain. The CDR3 contains 13 residues. Germline V gene data show CDR1 as SNHLY and CDR2 as FYNNEI. The V end was cut by 4 bases, the J end by 5 bases, with 9 bases between. CDR3 in DNA: TGTGCCAGCAGTGCGATCGGAGATCAGCCCCAGCATTTT. Residues: CASSAIGDQPQHF.

This clonotype has a count of ten or more. The chain carries TRBV12-5 and TRBJ2-3; D tentatively reads TRBD1 or TRBD2 (5 bases each). Trimming shortened V by 2 bases and J by 11 bases, and 14 bases separated the two germline ends. The CDR3 loop spans 13 amino acids. The germline gives CDR1 LGHNT, CDR2 FRNRAP. CDR3 in DNA: TGTGCTAGTGGTTTGCGAAGGGACCCAGGGCAGTATTTT. Translated: CASGLRRDPGQYF.

This clonotype has a count of ten or more. V gene TRBV6-1 combines with J gene TRBJ1-5; D gene uncertain. The V gene's germline CDR1 is MNHNS and CDR2 SASEGT. V shed 5 bases and J shed 2 bases, with 10 bases lying between them. This CDR3 spans 14 amino acids. This chain's CDR3 is CASSSRGGNQPQHF. CDR3 coding DNA: TGTGCCAGCAGTAGTCGCGGCGGCAATCAGCCCCAGCATTTT.

This clonotype was counted ten times or more. The rearrangement uses TRBV5-6 and TRBJ1-6, with TRBD1 matching over 7 bases. The CDR3 has 15 amino acids. V shed 0 bases and J 10 bases; nucleotides not matched to a gene: 7. From germline, CDR1 is SGHDT and CDR2 YYEEEE. The CDR3 sequence: CASSLGDRELSPLHF. The CDR3 nucleotides read TGTGCCAGCAGCTTGGGGGACAGAGAACTGTCACCCCTCCACTTT. The entire variable domain, with the rest obtained from reference TRBV5-6 and TRBJ1-6, is as follows: DAGVTQSPTHLIKTRGQQVTLRCSPKSGHDTVSWYQQALGQGPQFIFQYYEEEERQRGNFPDRFSGHQFPNYSSELNVNALLLGDSALYLCASSLGDRELSPLHFGNGTRLTVT.

The sample holds many counts of this clonotype. The chain couples TRBV7-8 to TRBJ1-6; D gene ambiguous. V was shortened by 4 bases and J by 4 bases, with 17 bases between the two germline ends. Per germline, CDR1 SGHVS and CDR2 FQNEAQ. This CDR3 region has 17 residues. CDR3: CASSSRRSGLYNSPLHF. The CDR3 DNA is TGTGCCAGCAGCTCGAGGCGGTCCGGACTGTATAATTCACCCCTCCACTTT. Complete variable domain (other parts from reference TRBV7-8 and TRBJ1-6): GAGVSQSPRYKVAKRGQDVALRCDPISGHVSLFWYQQALGQGPEFLTYFQNEAQLDKSGLPSDRFFAERPEGSVSTLKIQRTQQEDSAVYLCASSSRRSGLYNSPLHFGNGTRLTVT.

This clonotype was seen repeatedly, ten times or more. The rearrangement uses TRBV7-7 and TRBJ2-1; D ambiguous. Germline V gene sequence: CDR1 SSHAT, CDR2 FNYEAQ (reference sequence). V was pared by 1 base and J by 5 bases, with 6 bases between. The CDR3 has 13 residues. CDR3 in DNA: TGTGCCAGCAGCTTAGGCAACCACAATGAGCAGTTCTTC. It specifies CASSLGNHNEQFF.

Of note for this clonotype: This may stem from a read error, because a much larger clone lies one nucleotide away. V and J are TRBV7-3 and TRBJ2-1, with 9 positions matching TRBD1. Germline values: CDR1 SGHTA, CDR2 FQGTGA. The CDR3 consists of 21 residues. The CDR3 sequence is CASSLTPQYINRDRAYNGQFF. CDR3 DNA: TGTGCCAGCAGCTTAACTCCTCAATATATTAACCGGGACAGGGCCTACAATGGGCAGTTCTTC. The whole variable domain, remainder taken from reference TRBV7-3 and TRBJ2-1, is GAGVSQTPSNKVTEKGKYVELRCDPISGHTALYWYRQSLGQGPEFLIYFQGTGAADDSGLPNDRFFAVRPEGSVSTLKIQRTERGDSAVYLCASSLTPQYINRDRAYNGQFFGPGTRLTVL.

This clonotype has at least ten counts. The chain has TRBV2 and TRBJ1-5, with D possibly matching TRBD1 (6 bases). CDR1 is SNHLY and CDR2 is FYNNEI in the germline V gene. Trimming shortened V by 6 bases and J by 3 bases, and 9 bases separated the two germline ends. The CDR3 spans 13 residues. CDR3 loop: CASRGGPNQPQHF. The CDR3 nucleotides read TGTGCCAGCAGAGGGGGTCCCAATCAGCCCCAGCATTTT.

This clonotype was recorded many times. The V gene is TRBV5-1, the J gene TRBJ2-7, with 8 bases matching TRBD2. Germline V gene data show CDR1 as SGHRS and CDR2 as YFSETQ. V lost 3 bases and J lost 2; bases outside the gene matches: 19. The length of the CDR3 is 19 residues. DNA of the CDR3: TGCGCCAGCAGCTCGGCACCCCCATCCACTAGCGGAGGAACCTACGAGCAGTACTTC. Its translation: CASSSAPPSTSGGTYEQYF.

For this clonotype: Germline is not matched at one junction end, which may reflect a read error. The rearrangement joins TRBV7-8 to TRBJ1-3, with D tentatively TRBD1 (6 bases). The length of the CDR3 is 14 residues. Germline V gene sequence: CDR1 SGHVS, CDR2 FQNEAQ. The CDR3 here is CANSLKDSGNTIYF. CDR3 sequence (DNA): TGTGCCAACAGCTTAAAGGACAGTGGAAACACCATATATTTT.

This clonotype has ten or more counts. V and J are TRBV9 and TRBJ2-1, with 10 positions matching TRBD2. After removal of 0 bases from V and 5 bases from J, the junction contained 8 bases not matched to a gene. The CDR3 is 17 amino acids. Looked up from germline, CDR1 is SGDLS and CDR2 is YYNGEE. The CDR3 sequence: CASSVDSSGGHHNEQFF. DNA for the CDR3: TGTGCCAGCAGCGTAGATAGTAGCGGGGGGCACCACAATGAGCAGTTCTTC.

About this clonotype: A much larger clone lies a single base off, so this may be a read error. This rearrangement joins TRBV3-1 to TRBJ2-7; 8 bases are shared with TRBD2. V lost 2 bases and J lost 6; bases outside the gene matches: 9. This CDR3 is 15 amino acids long. Germline V lookup: CDR1 LGHDT, CDR2 YNNKEL (reference sequence). As DNA, the CDR3 is TGTGCCAGCAGCCAAAGAGCGGGAGCCCGGGGCGAGCAGTACTTC. This codes for CASSQRAGARGEQYF.

V usage is TRBV10-3 and J usage is TRBJ1-2, with D possibly TRBD1 on 5 matching bases. The CDR3 spans 14 residues. Trimming took 7 bases from V and 2 from J, leaving 14 bases between them. Germline assignment: CDR1 ENHRY and CDR2 SYGVKD. The CDR3 protein is CAITQRGGNYGYTF. CDR3 sequence (DNA): TGTGCCATCACCCAACGCGGGGGGAACTATGGCTACACCTTC.